Following are 11 T cell receptor beta chains from one sample sequenced in a study of molecular identifiers for immune sequencing clone quantification. Using its own MiXCR run on the PCR reads, TCRdb lists one record per CDR3 protein. The sample includes 70,000 to 90,000 distinct CDR3 sequences, roughly a fifth of them seen just once. The sequenced sample consisted of naive CD8+ T cells from blood, with Jurkat cell RNA spiked in. As for subset: FACS-sorted CD8+CD4-CCR7+CD45RA+ naive T cells. The receptors were gathered from a human donor in good health. Some libraries in this study had Jurkat cell RNA spiked in.

Regarding this clonotype: One base away lies a much larger clone, so this may be a sequencing read error. The rearrangement links TRBV5-1 to TRBJ2-7; no clear D. V lost 0 bases to trimming and J lost 7 bases, with 17 bases between them. The CDR3 length is 15 residues. Per the germline V gene, CDR1 is SGHRS and CDR2 is YFSETQ. This chain's CDR3 is CASSLDSRSAGEQYF. In DNA form, the CDR3 reads TGCGCCAGCAGCTTGGATTCGAGGAGCGCTGGTGAGCAGTACTTC.

This clonotype was recorded a few times. The chain employs TRBV7-2 and TRBJ2-3; D ambiguous. CDR3 length equals 14 residues. V lost 4 bases to trimming and J lost 6 bases, with 14 bases between them. CDR1 SGHTA and CDR2 FQGNSA come from the germline V gene. The CDR3 region is CASSSLGPWDTQYF. The CDR3 nucleotides read TGTGCCAGCAGCTCACTCGGACCTTGGGATACGCAGTATTTT. Looking up the rest from reference TRBV7-2 and TRBJ2-3 gives the full variable domain: GAGVSQSPSNKVTEKGKDVELRCDPISGHTALYWYRQSLGQGLEFLIYFQGNSAPDKSGLPSDRFSAERTGGSVSTLTIQRTQQEDSAVYLCASSSLGPWDTQYFGPGTRLTVL.

In the case of this clonotype: Being one base from a much bigger clone, this may be a read error. This chain links TRBV4-3 with TRBJ2-7; 8 bases are a match to TRBD1. The CDR3 contains 15 residues. Germline V gene sequence: CDR1 LGHNA, CDR2 YSLEER. The CDR3 DNA reads as TGCGCCAGCAGCCAAGCAAGGACAGGGAGTGACGAGCGGTACTTC. Its protein product is CASSQARTGSDERYF.

The chain employs TRBV3-1 and TRBJ2-5; no clear D. This CDR3 is built from 15 residues. The V end lost 1 base, the J end lost 4 bases, and 13 bases lay between the germline ends. Germline V gene data show CDR1 as LGHDT and CDR2 as YNNKEL (reference sequence). CDR3 DNA: TGTGCCAGCAGCCAAGTTCCCACTAATCGAGAGACCCAGTACTTC. This codes for CASSQVPTNRETQYF.

The chain joins TRBV5-1 to TRBJ2-1; D unclear. The CDR3 loop spans 14 amino acids. Per the germline V gene, CDR1 is SGHRS and CDR2 is YFSETQ. The ends were cut back, 0 bases at V and 10 bases at J, with 14 bases in the middle. The CDR3 DNA reads TGCGCCAGCAGCTTGGTCGTGAACTCCTACGAGCAGTTCTTC. This sequence encodes CASSLVVNSYEQFF. The variable domain in full, completed from reference TRBV5-1 and TRBJ2-1, reads KAGVTQTPRYLIKTRGQQVTLSCSPISGHRSVSWYQQTPGQGLQFLFEYFSETQRNKGNFPGRFSGRQFSNSRSEMNVSTLELGDSALYLCASSLVVNSYEQFFGPGTRLTVL.

The genes are TRBV7-2 and TRBJ2-7; a possible D gene is TRBD1 (5 bases). Per germline, CDR1 SGHTA and CDR2 FQGNSA. The V gene lost 4 bases and the J gene lost 4 bases, with 8 bases spanning the gap. This CDR3 has 12 residues. The CDR3 spells CASSSPGYEQYF. The CDR3 DNA follows: TGTGCCAGCAGCTCCCCAGGGTACGAGCAGTACTTC.

Many counts were recorded for this clonotype. The chain recombines TRBV2 with TRBJ2-3; no clear D. CDR1 is SNHLY and CDR2 is FYNNEI in the germline V gene. Trimming cost V 2 bases and J 2 bases, with 14 bases left between them. The CDR3 has 16 residues. In nucleotides, the CDR3 is TGTGCCAGCAGTGAACGCGCCGGTAGAAACACAGATACGCAGTATTTT. Residues: CASSERAGRNTDTQYF. Full variable domain (rest looked up from reference TRBV2 and TRBJ2-3): EPEVTQTPSHQVTQMGQEVILRCVPISNHLYFYWYRQILGQKVEFLVSFYNNEISEKSEIFDDQFSVERPDGSNFTLKIRSTKLEDSAMYFCASSERAGRNTDTQYFGPGTRLTVL.

This chain links TRBV3-1 with TRBJ2-7; 7 bases match TRBD1. CDR1 is LGHDT and CDR2 is YNNKEL in the germline V gene (reference sequence). The CDR3 consists of 18 residues. Trimming at V came to 1 base and at J to 0 bases, leaving 12 bases not matched to a gene. The CDR3 here is CASSQVVPTGAVSYEQYF. CDR3 bases: TGTGCCAGCAGCCAAGTAGTCCCTACAGGGGCCGTCTCCTACGAGCAGTACTTC.

This clonotype was counted a few times. The CDR3 DNA reads TGTGCCAGCAGTTACTCGGTGGTGGATGGGGCCAACGTCCTGACTTTC. This codes for CASSYSVVDGANVLTF. The chain couples TRBV6-2 or TRBV6-3 to TRBJ2-6; D is uncertain. Germline V gene lookup returns CDR1 MNHEY and CDR2 SVGEGT. Trimming took 0 bases from V and 3 from J, leaving 9 bases between them. This CDR3 is built from 16 residues.

Points on this clonotype: This could be a read error, since a much larger clone is one nucleotide away. The CDR3: CSARVGGSIFTDTQYF. For the CDR3, the DNA is TGCAGTGCTAGAGTGGGGGGGTCGATTTTCACAGATACGCAGTATTTT. The chain carries TRBV20-1 and TRBJ2-3; 7 bases are a match to TRBD2. Germline CDR1 and CDR2: DFQATT and SNEGSKA (reference sequence). This CDR3 spans 16 amino acids. V lost 1 base and J lost 2; bases outside the gene matches: 9.

The rearrangement links TRBV5-3 to TRBJ2-1; the match to TRBD2 covers 9 bases. TRBV5-3 is an ORF, with its function uncertain. Unmatched junction bases numbered 13, after V lost 8 bases and J lost 4 bases. This CDR3 region has 16 residues. The DNA for the CDR3 is TGTGCCAGCAGCCCAGCGGGACTAGCCATTTACAATGAGCAGTTCTTC. Its translation: CASSPAGLAIYNEQFF.